The T cell receptor beta chain under discussion was sequenced for a study of control samples from healthy donors and cancer patients. Trimming took 3 bases from V and 5 from J; bases not matched to a gene: 3. In germline, CDR1 is KGHSH, CDR2 LQKENI. The CDR3 is 13 residues long. The method was immunoSEQ multiplex PCR; TCRdb's version includes in-frame clones alone and lacks a portion of them. The sample lists about 160,000 clones, roughly 94% occurring once. Sequencing was done on a sample of PBMCs. This TCR was recovered from a man aged 55 to 70 with colorectal cancer. The V call is TRBV18, the J call TRBJ1-1; 7 bases are shared with TRBD1. The CDR3 sequence: CASSPEQGTEAFF. CDR3 sequence (DNA): TGTGCCAGCTCACCTGAACAGGGGACTGAAGCTTTCTTT.